The 2 T cell receptor beta chains in this list originate from one sample, sequenced in a study of cytomegalovirus exposure and HLA in healthy donors. PCR employed 60 Vbeta and 13 Jbeta primers. The method was immunoSEQ multiplex PCR; TCRdb's version includes in-frame clones alone and lacks a portion of them. Of roughly 130,000 clones listed, roughly 71% are singletons. Source material: PBMCs. The receptors were sampled from a woman aged 45-65 years in good health and CMV-seropositive.

The table lists this clone with a count of one. The V and J genes are TRBV7-2 and TRBJ1-5; D call uncertain. With 3 bases removed from V and 6 bases from J, the gap between germline ends came to 12 bases. CDR3 length: 14 residues. In germline, CDR1 is SGHTA, CDR2 FQGNSA. In nucleotides, the CDR3 is TGTGCCAGCAGCTTGACAAGAGTAGGTCAGCCCCAGCATTTT. The encoded protein is CASSLTRVGQPQHF. Drawing the rest from reference TRBV7-2 and TRBJ1-5, the complete variable domain is GAGVSQSPSNKVTEKGKDVELRCDPISGHTALYWYRQSLGQGLEFLIYFQGNSAPDKSGLPSDRFSAERTGGSVSTLTIQRTQQEDSAVYLCASSLTRVGQPQHFGDGTRLSIL.

The V call is TRBV19, the J call TRBJ2-5, with TRBD2 as a possible D gene (6 bases). The CDR3 length is 14 residues. Germline CDR1 and CDR2: LNHDA and SQIVND (reference sequence). V was shortened by 6 bases and J by 0 bases, with 11 bases between the two germline ends. DNA for the CDR3: TGTGCCAGTAGCCGGGACTCCTACCAAGAGACCCAGTACTTC. It codes for CASSRDSYQETQYF.